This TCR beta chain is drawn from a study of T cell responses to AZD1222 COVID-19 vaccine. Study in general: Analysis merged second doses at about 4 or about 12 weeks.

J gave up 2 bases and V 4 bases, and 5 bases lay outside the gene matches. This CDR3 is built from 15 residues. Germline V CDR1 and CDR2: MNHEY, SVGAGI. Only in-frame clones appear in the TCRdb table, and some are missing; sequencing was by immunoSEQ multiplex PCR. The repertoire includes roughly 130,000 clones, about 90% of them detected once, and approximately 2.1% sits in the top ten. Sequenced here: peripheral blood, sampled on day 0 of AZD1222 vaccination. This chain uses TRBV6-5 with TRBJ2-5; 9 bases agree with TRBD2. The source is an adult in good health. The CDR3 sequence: CASSWRGGVQETQYF. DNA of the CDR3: TGTGCCAGCAGTTGGCGGGGGGGGGTACAAGAGACCCAGTACTTC.